What follows describes a single TCR beta chain. This specimen comes from a study of OX40 agonist ivuxolimab in advanced cancers. Profiling relied on immunoSEQ multiplex PCR, and the TCRdb table lists in-frame clones only, not all of them. The repertoire includes around 60,000 clones, about four fifths of them detected once, and 1.5% to 2.5% sits in the top ten. The receptor comes from an adult with an advanced solid tumor such as melanoma, head and neck, liver or kidney cancer. The sequenced sample was CD4+ or CD8+ T cells sorted from blood, obtained in a trial of the OX40 agonist ivuxolimab.

CDR3 protein: CASTFYSTDTQYF. Written as DNA, the CDR3 is TGTGCCAGCACATTCTATAGCACAGATACGCAGTATTTT. The V and J genes are TRBV7-8 and TRBJ2-3; D remains ambiguous. The germline gives CDR1 SGHVS, CDR2 FQNEAQ. This CDR3 is 13 amino acids long. V gave up 7 bases and J gave up 0 bases, with 8 bases separating them.